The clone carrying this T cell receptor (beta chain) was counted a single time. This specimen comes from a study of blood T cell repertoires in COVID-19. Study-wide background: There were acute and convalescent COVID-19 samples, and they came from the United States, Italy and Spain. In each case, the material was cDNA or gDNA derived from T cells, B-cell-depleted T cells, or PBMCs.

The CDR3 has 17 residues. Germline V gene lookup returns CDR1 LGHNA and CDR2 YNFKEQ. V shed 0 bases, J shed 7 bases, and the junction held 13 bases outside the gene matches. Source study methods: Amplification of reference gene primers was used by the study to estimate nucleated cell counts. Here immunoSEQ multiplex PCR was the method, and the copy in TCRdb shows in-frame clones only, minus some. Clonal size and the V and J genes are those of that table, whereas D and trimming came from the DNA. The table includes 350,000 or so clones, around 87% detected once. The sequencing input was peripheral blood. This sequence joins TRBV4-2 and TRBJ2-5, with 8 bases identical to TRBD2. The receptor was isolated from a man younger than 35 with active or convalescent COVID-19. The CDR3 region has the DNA TGTGCCAGCAGCCAAGAAACTAGCGGACCTAAATGGGGGACCCAGTACTTC. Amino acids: CASSQETSGPKWGTQYF.